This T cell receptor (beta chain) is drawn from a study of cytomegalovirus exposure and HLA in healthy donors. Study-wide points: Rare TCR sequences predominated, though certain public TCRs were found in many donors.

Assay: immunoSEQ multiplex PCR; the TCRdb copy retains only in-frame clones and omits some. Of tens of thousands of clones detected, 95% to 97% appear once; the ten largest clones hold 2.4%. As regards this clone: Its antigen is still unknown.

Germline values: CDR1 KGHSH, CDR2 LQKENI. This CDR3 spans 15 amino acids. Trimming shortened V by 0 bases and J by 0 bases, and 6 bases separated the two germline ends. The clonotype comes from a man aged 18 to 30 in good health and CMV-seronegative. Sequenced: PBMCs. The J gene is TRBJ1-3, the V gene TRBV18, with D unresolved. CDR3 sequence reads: CASSPPGSSGNTIYF. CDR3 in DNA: TGTGCCAGCTCACCACCAGGGAGCTCTGGAAACACCATATATTTT. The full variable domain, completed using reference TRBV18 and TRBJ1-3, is NAGVMQNPRHLVRRRGQEARLRCSPMKGHSHVYWYRQLPEEGLKFMVYLQKENIIDESGMPKERFSAEFPKEGPSILRIQQVVRGDSAAYFCASSPPGSSGNTIYFGEGSWLTVV.